The clone carrying this T cell receptor beta chain has only a few counts. What it binds is unknown. The data were obtained in a study of T-cell memory formation after mild COVID-19. With constant-segment primers, 5'RACE yielded cDNA libraries of TCR alpha and TCR beta that carried sample barcodes and UMIs. From the 5' RACE reads, TCRdb called clonotypes with MiXCR, one entry per CDR3 protein. The sample includes hundreds of thousands of distinct CDR3 sequences, roughly 17% of them seen just once. V was pared by 7 bases and J by 5 bases, with 5 bases of the junction left unmatched. The CDR3 is made up of 13 amino acids. Per germline, CDR1 SNHLY and CDR2 FYNNEI. Overall study results and limits: In second-wave clones peaking day 37, SARS-CoV-2 specificity remained unconfirmed.

The source is an adult woman who had mild COVID-19 (a few samples of this study predate the infection). Cell type and time point are not known. The rearrangement joins TRBV2 to TRBJ1-2, with 9 nucleotides matching TRBD1. The material sequenced was PBMCs or a T cell subset sorted from them (not recorded which). In DNA, the CDR3 is TGTGCCAGCACCGGGACAGGGTATTATGGCTACACCTTC. Translated: CASTGTGYYGYTF.